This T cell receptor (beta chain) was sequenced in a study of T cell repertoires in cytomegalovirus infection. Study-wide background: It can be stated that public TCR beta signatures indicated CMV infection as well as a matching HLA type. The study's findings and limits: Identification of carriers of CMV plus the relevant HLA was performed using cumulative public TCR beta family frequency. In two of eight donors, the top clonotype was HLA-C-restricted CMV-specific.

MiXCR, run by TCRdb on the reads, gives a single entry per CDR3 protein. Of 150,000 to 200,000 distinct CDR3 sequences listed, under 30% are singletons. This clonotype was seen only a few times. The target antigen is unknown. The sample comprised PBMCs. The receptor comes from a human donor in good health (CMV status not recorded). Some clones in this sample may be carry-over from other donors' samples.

DNA for the CDR3: TGCAGCGTTGAAGATCAAACTTTCACAGATACGCAGTATTTT. As protein: CSVEDQTFTDTQYF. The chain has TRBV29-1 and TRBJ2-3, with D unresolved. Trimming pared 0 bases from V and 2 bases from J, leaving 9 bases between. The CDR3 has 14 residues. Germline V gene lookup returns CDR1 SQVTM and CDR2 ANQGSEA.